What follows are 13 T cell receptor beta chains derived from one specimen sequenced in a study of T-cell reconstitution after alpha-beta-depleted transplantation in children. Preparation of the TCRbeta library was carried out with unique molecular identifiers. TCRdb called the PCR reads again in MiXCR, with one record for every CDR3 protein. Counted here are hundreds of thousands of distinct CDR3 sequences, about 14% occurring once; the ten biggest clones make up approximately 4.3%. Sample: PBMCs, taken from the stem cell graft. All receptors come from a human donor who donated a stem cell graft to a child with Fanconi anemia.

There are a few counts of this clonotype. The chain recombines TRBV2 with TRBJ1-3; D is ambiguous. Germline lookup yields CDR1 SNHLY and CDR2 FYNNEI. CDR3 length equals 13 residues. The V end lost 4 bases, the J end lost 1 base, and 5 bases lay between the germline ends. CDR3 region: CASSVQSGNTIYF. The CDR3, as DNA: TGTGCCAGCAGTGTACAGTCTGGAAACACCATATATTTT.

This clonotype was detected a few times. The chain recombines TRBV2 with TRBJ1-5; D remains unclear. The CDR3 has 14 residues. Trimming removed 1 base at V and 3 bases at J, with 7 bases between. Looked up from germline, CDR1 is SNHLY and CDR2 is FYNNEI. This CDR3 reads CASSEDGHNQPQHF. The CDR3 DNA reads TGTGCCAGCAGTGAAGACGGGCACAATCAGCCCCAGCATTTT. Supplemented by reference TRBV2 and TRBJ1-5, the full variable domain reads EPEVTQTPSHQVTQMGQEVILRCVPISNHLYFYWYRQILGQKVEFLVSFYNNEISEKSEIFDDQFSVERPDGSNFTLKIRSTKLEDSAMYFCASSEDGHNQPQHFGDGTRLSIL.

V gene TRBV4-3 combines with J gene TRBJ2-1; 9 bases map to TRBD2. The CDR3 runs 18 residues. CDR1 is LGHNA and CDR2 is YSLEER in the germline V gene. The trim removed 0 bases at V and 6 bases at J, leaving 12 bases unmatched. The DNA for the CDR3 is TGCGCCAGCAGCCAAGATCCCAGCGGGGGGCTCCTCGGCAATGAGCAGTTCTTC. As protein: CASSQDPSGGLLGNEQFF.

There are a few counts of this clonotype. This chain uses TRBV3-1 with TRBJ2-3, with D uncertain. V was shortened by 1 base and J by 0 bases, with 8 bases between the two germline ends. There are 15 residues in the CDR3. The V gene's germline CDR1 is LGHDT and CDR2 YNNKEL (reference sequence). The CDR3 loop reads CASSQVGHSTDTQYF. The CDR3 nucleotides are TGTGCCAGCAGCCAAGTCGGTCATAGCACAGATACGCAGTATTTT.

This clonotype was found a few times. The chain couples TRBV28 to TRBJ1-6, with TRBD1 matching 9 bases. Per germline, CDR1 MDHEN and CDR2 SYDVKM. The CDR3 spans 16 residues. V shed 3 bases, J shed 6 bases, and the junction held 6 bases outside the gene matches. Written as DNA, the CDR3 is TGTGCCAGCAGTTTCTTTCCGGGACAGGGTAATTCACCCCTCCACTTT. This codes for CASSFFPGQGNSPLHF.

The chain recombines TRBV3-1 with TRBJ2-1, with 9 bases matching TRBD2. The germline V gene has CDR1 LGHDT and CDR2 YNNKEL (reference sequence). The ends lost 0 bases at V and 8 bases at J; junction bases unmatched: 17. The CDR3 has 19 residues. CDR3 in DNA: TGTGCCAGCAGCCAAGAATGGGTTAGTGGCGGGGGGGCCCCAGATGAGCAGTTCTTC. Residues: CASSQEWVSGGGAPDEQFF.

This clonotype has at least ten counts. V usage is TRBV4-1 and J usage is TRBJ2-1; D is uncertain. The germline V gene encodes CDR1 MGHRA and CDR2 YSYEKL. This CDR3 contains 16 residues. The ends were cut back, 6 bases at V and 0 bases at J, with 15 bases in the middle. In DNA, the CDR3 is TGCGCCAGCAGTCGTTCGTCGGAAGGCTCCTACAATGAGCAGTTCTTC. Translation gives CASSRSSEGSYNEQFF.

This clonotype was observed a handful of times. The V gene is TRBV25-1, the J gene TRBJ2-1; the match to TRBD2 covers 9 bases. Germline V gene sequence: CDR1 MGHDK, CDR2 SYGVNS. Trimming took 0 bases from V and 8 from J; bases not matched to a gene: 11. CDR3 size: 17 residues. The CDR3 sequence is CASSEYTVAGEQDEQFF. CDR3 DNA sequence: TGTGCCAGCAGTGAATATACGGTAGCGGGGGAACAGGATGAGCAGTTCTTC.

The V and J genes are TRBV7-2 and TRBJ2-3; TRBD2 matches 12 bases. Germline V gene lookup returns CDR1 SGHTA and CDR2 FQGNSA. V trimming: 5 bases; J trimming: 7 bases; junction bases outside the gene matches: 7. The CDR3 contains 15 residues. In DNA, the CDR3 is TGTGCCAGCAGCCTCGGACTAGCGGGGTATAATACGCAGTATTTT. Translating gives CASSLGLAGYNTQYF.

The sample holds many counts of this clonotype. This chain joins TRBV6-5 and TRBJ2-1; no firm D call. The V gene's germline CDR1 is MNHEY and CDR2 SVGAGI. The CDR3 extends over 12 amino acids. Trimming left V 5 bases short and J 9 bases short, with 11 bases between. CDR3 sequence reads: CASSNPVGEQFF. The CDR3 coding sequence is TGTGCCAGCAGTAACCCCGTCGGTGAGCAGTTCTTC.

This clonotype occurred many times. The rearrangement joins TRBV20-1 to TRBJ2-7; D ambiguous. CDR1 DFQATT and CDR2 SNEGSKA come from the germline V gene (reference sequence). Trimming took off 3 bases at V and 3 bases at J, with 9 bases between the two ends. The CDR3 covers 12 residues. The DNA for the CDR3 is TGCAGTGCTAGGTTGGCAGACTACGAGCAGTACGTC. Its translation is CSARLADYEQYV.

The chain joins TRBV2 to TRBJ2-5; perhaps TRBD1 as D (5 bases). The CDR3 runs to 15 residues. V was clipped by 2 bases and J by 5 bases, with 15 bases between them. CDR1 SNHLY and CDR2 FYNNEI come from the germline V gene. CDR3 residues: CASSELRTNRETQYF. For the CDR3, the DNA is TGTGCCAGCAGTGAACTAAGGACCAACAGGGAGACCCAGTACTTC. Combining the CDR3 with reference TRBV2 and TRBJ2-5 gives the whole variable domain EPEVTQTPSHQVTQMGQEVILRCVPISNHLYFYWYRQILGQKVEFLVSFYNNEISEKSEIFDDQFSVERPDGSNFTLKIRSTKLEDSAMYFCASSELRTNRETQYFGPGTRLLVL.

The chain recombines TRBV10-3 with TRBJ1-1; D uncertain. The germline CDR1 and CDR2 sequences are ENHRY and SYGVKD. Between the trimmed V and J ends, which lost 11 bases and 3 bases, there was a span of 16 bases. This CDR3 region has 13 residues. The CDR3 sequence: CAARIERDTEAFF. CDR3 DNA sequence: TGTGCCGCCCGTATTGAGAGGGACACTGAAGCTTTCTTT.